The entry below describes one T cell receptor beta chain. Its antigen remains unknown. The PCR had 60 Vbeta and 13 Jbeta primers. Clones were sequenced by immunoSEQ multiplex PCR, and TCRdb holds only the in-frame ones, with some missing. The table has about 150,000 clones, around 79% seen once. The sample comes from a study of cytomegalovirus exposure and HLA in healthy donors. The overall study: Out of 398 genotyped donors, about 76% belonged to the Caucasian-associated ancestry cluster. Study-wide findings and caveats: Cytomegalovirus association was listed for about 150 TCR beta chains. A later analysis linked a missense variant in DCLRE1C to the trimming of TCR beta V and J genes. Follow-up analysis seemed to connect common viral pathogens with several of the most significant clusters identified.

This CDR3 contains 14 residues. The V and J ends lost 6 bases and 5 bases respectively, with 16 bases between them. From germline, CDR1 is MDHEN and CDR2 SYDVKM. The source material was PBMCs. This TCR was sampled from a man younger than 45 in good health and CMV-seropositive. The J gene is TRBJ1-1, the V gene TRBV28; D might be TRBD1 (6 bases). The CDR3 sequence: CASRTQGRGTEAFF. The CDR3 region has the DNA TGTGCCAGCAGAACCCAGGGGCGTGGAACTGAAGCTTTCTTT. The variable domain in full, completed from reference TRBV28 and TRBJ1-1, reads DVKVTQSSRYLVKRTGEKVFLECVQDMDHENMFWYRQDPGLGLRLIYFSYDVKMKEKGDIPEGYSVSREKKERFSLILESASTNQTSMYLCASRTQGRGTEAFFGQGTRLTVV.